Sequencing of this T cell receptor beta chain was carried out in a study of T cell repertoires in cytomegalovirus infection. General study results and limits: HLA-C-restricted CMV-specific TCR beta clonotypes were dominant in the ex vivo response. Based on cumulative public TCR beta family frequency, carriers of CMV plus the relevant HLA were identified.

Details on this clonotype: Its target is not known.

Germline CDR1 reads MDHEN; CDR2 reads SYDVKM. The ends were cut back, 3 bases at V and 0 bases at J, with 8 bases in the middle. The CDR3 loop spans 14 amino acids. TCRdb ran MiXCR on the reads and lists one entry per CDR3 protein. The sample lists around 100,000 distinct CDR3 sequences, more than 20% seen once, with about 39% in the top ten. The TCR comes from a human donor in good health (CMV status not recorded). Some clones in this sample may be carry-over from other donors' samples. The rearrangement uses TRBV28 and TRBJ1-1; D uncertain. The source material was CD8+ T cells from PBMCs. CDR3 in DNA: TGTGCCAGCAGTTTTTGGTCGGTGAACACTGAAGCTTTCTTT. It is translated as CASSFWSVNTEAFF.